The 10 T cell receptor beta chains below all came from one sample that was sequenced in a study of blood T cell repertoires in COVID-19. Generated by immunoSEQ multiplex PCR, the TCRdb table keeps only in-frame clones and is missing some. The table includes approximately 350,000 clones, around nine tenths detected once. What was sequenced was peripheral blood. These receptors were collected from a woman aged 55-75 years with COVID-19, enrolled during active disease.

The CDR3 nucleotides read TGCAGTGCTAGTTGGGAGGGGGGAGGAACTGAAGCTTTCTTT. Translation: CSASWEGGGTEAFF. This chain uses TRBV20-1 with TRBJ1-1, with TRBD1 as a possible D gene (6 bases). Germline assignment: CDR1 DFQATT and CDR2 SNEGSKA (reference sequence). The CDR3 spans 14 residues. Trimming pared 3 bases from V and 5 bases from J, leaving 16 bases between.

The rearrangement joins TRBV2 to TRBJ1-2; 9 bases are a match to TRBD1. Germline loops: CDR1 SNHLY, CDR2 FYNNEI. The junction had 7 bases not matched to a gene; V was cut back by 3 bases and J by 8 bases. The CDR3 is 14 amino acids. CDR3 sequence (DNA): TGTGCCAGCAGTGAGGAGGGACAGGGCGGGGGCTACACCTTC. Protein sequence: CASSEEGQGGGYTF.

The V and J genes are TRBV19 and TRBJ2-7; a possible D gene is TRBD2 (5 bases). Between the trimmed V and J ends, which lost 1 base and 3 bases, there was a span of 10 bases. In germline, CDR1 is LNHDA, CDR2 SQIVND (reference sequence). The CDR3 has 14 amino acids. This CDR3 is CASSIGWENYEQYF. DNA of the CDR3: TGTGCCAGTAGTATAGGTTGGGAGAACTACGAGCAGTACTTC.

The J gene is TRBJ1-5, the V gene TRBV30; maybe TRBD1 (6 bases). The V gene's germline CDR1 is GTSNPN and CDR2 SVGIG (reference sequence). With 1 base removed from V and 4 bases from J, the gap between germline ends came to 8 bases. This CDR3 is 13 amino acids long. The CDR3 bases are TGTGCCTGGAGTGAGGACAGAAATCAGCCCCAGCATTTT. It translates to CAWSEDRNQPQHF. Together with reference TRBV30 and TRBJ1-5, the CDR3 gives the full variable domain: SQTIHQWPATLVQPVGSPLSLECTVEGTSNPNLYWYRQAAGRGLQLLFYSVGIGQISSEVPQNLSASRPQDRQFILSSKKLLLSDSGFYLCAWSEDRNQPQHFGDGTRLSIL.

This chain connects TRBV18 to TRBJ2-1; the D is unclear. The germline CDR1 and CDR2 sequences are KGHSH and LQKENI. V lost 2 bases and J lost 9, with 17 bases in between. The CDR3 has 15 amino acids. Here the CDR3 DNA reads TGTGCCAGCTCACCAGTGCCTAACCCGAGCATTGAGCAGTTCTTC. This codes for CASSPVPNPSIEQFF.

The chain employs TRBV27 and TRBJ2-1, with D possibly TRBD2 on 6 matching bases. Germline CDR1 and CDR2: MNHEY and SMNVEV (reference sequence). Trimming took off 4 bases at V and 7 bases at J, with 14 bases between the two ends. The CDR3 extends over 14 amino acids. CDR3 nucleotide sequence: TGTGCCAGCAGTTCGGGACTTAAAAGGAATGAGCAGTTCTTC. Its protein is CASSSGLKRNEQFF.

The chain couples TRBV15 to TRBJ1-2; tentatively, D is TRBD1 (5 bases). V lost 5 bases, J lost 8 bases, and 21 bases lay in between. The CDR3 runs 15 residues. The germline CDR1 and CDR2 sequences are LNHNV and YYDKDF (reference sequence). The CDR3 DNA sequence: TGTGCCACCAGCGCCGGGCTACAGGATCCCCGGGGCTACACCTTC. Its protein is CATSAGLQDPRGYTF.

The genes are TRBV2 and TRBJ1-1; possible D gene TRBD1, 6 bases. The V and J ends lost 0 bases and 1 base respectively, with 12 bases between them. Germline-derived CDR1 and CDR2 are SNHLY and FYNNEI. The CDR3 covers 16 residues. The CDR3, as DNA: TGTGCCAGCAGTGAAGCGCCCCTCAGGGGGAACACTGAAGCTTTCTTT. Residues: CASSEAPLRGNTEAFF.

The chain uses TRBV5-5 and TRBJ1-1; D gene uncertain. The CDR3 covers 13 residues. V was shortened by 2 bases and J by 10 bases, with 15 bases between the two germline ends. Germline V gene sequence: CDR1 SGHKS, CDR2 YYEKEE (reference sequence). The CDR3 spells CASSFIGGWAAFF. The CDR3 DNA follows: TGTGCCAGCAGCTTCATAGGTGGCTGGGCAGCTTTCTTT. The full variable domain, with the rest looked up from reference TRBV5-5 and TRBJ1-1, is DAGVTQSPTHLIKTRGQQVTLRCSPISGHKSVSWYQQVLGQGPQFIFQYYEKEERGRGNFPDRFSARQFPNYSSELNVNALLLGDSALYLCASSFIGGWAAFFGQGTRLTVV.

The chain has TRBV30 and TRBJ1-4, with D hard to call. This CDR3 region has 13 residues. Per germline, CDR1 GTSNPN and CDR2 SVGIG (reference sequence). Deletions cut 2 bases from V and 4 bases from J, with 8 bases between. The CDR3, as DNA: TGTGCCTGGAGTTATAGACTTAATGAAAAACTGTTTTTT. As protein: CAWSYRLNEKLFF.